The TCR beta chain described here comes from a study of blood T cell repertoires in COVID-19. At the level of the study: COVID-19 samples, acute and convalescent, were from the United States, Italy and Spain. In each case, the material was cDNA or gDNA derived from T cells, B-cell-depleted T cells, or PBMCs.

The germline V gene encodes CDR1 SGHRS and CDR2 YFSETQ. The CDR3 covers 15 residues. The ends lost 4 bases at V and 0 bases at J; junction bases unmatched: 6. Per the original methods: Estimation of nucleated cell counts was performed using reference gene primer amplification. TCRdb's table, derived via immunoSEQ multiplex PCR, lists solely in-frame clones and lacks some. V, J and clone size reflect that table, while D and trimming were determined from the DNA. The sample gives approximately 170,000 clones, around 85% of which show up once; approximately 8.1% is in the top ten. Sequencing was carried out using peripheral blood. The source of this sequence is a woman of 80 years or more with COVID-19, enrolled during active disease. The chain combines TRBV5-1 with TRBJ2-5, with TRBD1 matching over 7 bases. CDR3 amino acids: CASSHGTANQETQYF. The CDR3 DNA reads as TGCGCCAGCAGCCATGGGACAGCCAACCAAGAGACCCAGTACTTC.